This T cell receptor beta chain came from a study of T cells in Graves' hyperthyroidism and ophthalmopathy. About the research overall: Peripheral blood was collected at initial diagnosis, before any treatment.

Overall study findings and caveats: Blood also held most thyroid clonotypes expanded beyond 0.001. Ophthalmopathy and stable hyperthyroidism were told apart by a 13 V-J model.

Hyperthyroidism, newly diagnosed and lasting under 2 months, affected patients aged 18 to 65. TCR beta CDR3 region amplification was performed from RNA transcripts. With the HTBI primer set, the TCR CDR3 went through a first round of RT-PCR. TCRdb used MiXCR to reprocess the multiplex PCR reads, holding one entry per CDR3 protein. The data show nearly 750,000 distinct CDR3 sequences, around 40% seen once. This clonotype occurred many times. Its cognate antigen is unknown. This CDR3 has 14 amino acids. V dropped 4 bases and J dropped 7 bases, with 19 bases sitting between them. Germline lookup yields CDR1 DFQATT and CDR2 SNEGSKA (reference sequence).

The sequencing input was blood. This sequence was found in a woman in her thirties or forties with Graves' hyperthyroidism. The rearrangement joins TRBV20-1 to TRBJ1-1, with D unclear. The CDR3 DNA follows: TGCAGTGCTAAAATCAGGAATATGGAGGATGAAGCTTTCTTT. Translating it yields CSAKIRNMEDEAFF.